One and the same sample provided the 26 T cell receptor beta chains below, sequenced in a study of blood T cell repertoires in COVID-19. Generated by immunoSEQ multiplex PCR, the TCRdb table keeps only in-frame clones and is missing some. The sample lists 140,000 to 150,000 clones; around four fifths were seen once. Sequencing input: peripheral blood. The receptors originated from a human donor in a cohort sampled during active COVID-19.

The chain links TRBV29-1 to TRBJ2-3; 7 positions match TRBD2. This CDR3 comprises 15 residues. V gave up 6 bases and J gave up 1 base; unmatched junction bases: 10. Looked up from germline, CDR1 is SQVTM and CDR2 is ANQGSEA. CDR3 nucleotide sequence: TGCAGCGTCCGGTCGCGGGGGATCGGCACAGATACGCAGTATTTT. This gives the protein CSVRSRGIGTDTQYF.

The rearrangement joins TRBV10-2 to TRBJ1-2, with TRBD1 matching 9 bases. Per germline, CDR1 WSHSY and CDR2 SAAADI. Trimming removed 6 bases from V and 3 bases from J; junction bases left unmatched: 8. The CDR3 is 15 amino acids. This chain's CDR3 is CASSSSDRGDYGYTF. In DNA form, the CDR3 reads TGCGCCAGCAGCTCCTCGGACAGGGGAGACTATGGCTACACCTTC.

Only one count was recorded for this clone. The V and J genes are TRBV6-4 and TRBJ2-7; no clear D. V gave up 7 bases and J gave up 4 bases, with 5 bases separating them. Germline CDR1 MRHNA, CDR2 SNTAGT. This CDR3 contains 10 residues. The CDR3 DNA sequence: TGTGCCAGCACTAAATACGAGCAGTACTTC. Its translation: CASTKYEQYF.

This clone came up a few times. V and J are TRBV5-4 and TRBJ1-1, with 8 bases identical to TRBD1. Germline loops: CDR1 SGHNT, CDR2 YYREEE (reference sequence). V trimming: 1 base; J trimming: 5 bases; junction bases outside the gene matches: 7. CDR3 length: 15 amino acids. The CDR3 loop reads CASSLPGQGRTEAFF. The CDR3 DNA reads as TGTGCCAGCAGCTTGCCCGGACAGGGTCGGACTGAAGCTTTCTTT.

This chain connects TRBV6-5 to TRBJ1-6; TRBD1 matches at 8 bases. With V trimmed by 8 bases and J by 7 bases, 10 bases remained unmatched. This CDR3 comprises 15 residues. CDR1 and CDR2 from the germline V gene are MNHEY and SVGAGI. CDR3 residues: CASSSTRQGNSPLHF. CDR3 DNA: TGTGCCAGCTCATCCACCCGACAGGGGAATTCACCCCTCCACTTT.

The chain combines TRBV19 with TRBJ2-5; 9 bases are shared with TRBD1. This CDR3 comprises 15 residues. The junction had 11 bases not matched to a gene; V was cut back by 5 bases and J by 7 bases. The germline V gene encodes CDR1 LNHDA and CDR2 SQIVND (reference sequence). The CDR3 DNA sequence: TGTGCCAGTAGTCGCCCCGGGACAGGGCGCGGGACCCAGTACTTC. It is translated as CASSRPGTGRGTQYF.

The gene calls are TRBV28 and TRBJ2-1; 7 bases match TRBD1. With V trimmed by 1 base and J by 3 bases, 9 bases remained unmatched. CDR1 and CDR2 from the germline V gene are MDHEN and SYDVKM. The CDR3 is made up of 17 amino acids. The CDR3 loop reads CASSLSGGRGNYNEQFF. The CDR3 DNA is TGTGCCAGCAGTTTATCAGGGGGACGAGGGAACTACAATGAGCAGTTCTTC.

This chain links TRBV12-5 with TRBJ2-7; a possible D gene is TRBD2 (6 bases). V was cut by 3 bases and J by 7 bases, with 16 bases left in between. Germline values: CDR1 LGHNT, CDR2 FRNRAP. The CDR3 length is 14 residues. This CDR3 is CASGLPGRAGEQYF. CDR3 DNA: TGTGCTAGTGGTTTACCGGGGCGGGCGGGGGAGCAGTACTTC.

A note on this clone: The same CDR3 can be traced to other DNA sequences in this sample. V is TRBV4-3 and J is TRBJ2-3; the D gene is possibly TRBD2 (6 bases). The CDR3 has 15 residues. With 1 base removed from V and 0 bases from J, the gap between germline ends came to 8 bases. CDR1 and CDR2 (germline): LGHNA, YSLEER. The CDR3 is CASSQGGTSTDTQYF. In DNA form, the CDR3 reads TGCGCCAGCAGCCAAGGCGGGACTAGCACAGATACGCAGTATTTT.

This clone was seen a few times. This chain links TRBV28 with TRBJ1-3; no clear D. The ends were cut back, 7 bases at V and 0 bases at J, with 7 bases in the middle. CDR3 length: 13 amino acids. Germline V gene data show CDR1 as MDHEN and CDR2 as SYDVKM. The DNA for the CDR3 is TGTGCCAGCAATCCTACCTCTGGAAACACCATATATTTT. It specifies CASNPTSGNTIYF.

V usage is TRBV23-1 and J usage is TRBJ1-2, with D unresolved. TRBV23-1 belongs to the ORF category, with a function that is uncertain. The CDR3 extends over 14 amino acids. The germline V and J ends were trimmed by 0 bases and 6 bases, with 11 bases remaining between them. CDR3 nucleotides: TGCGCCAGCAGTCAATCTGCGGGGAAGGATGGCTACACCTTC. Encoded protein: CASSQSAGKDGYTF.

The CDR3 nucleotides read TGCGCCAGCAGCGGGGGGACTAGCGAGTACACAGATACGCAGTATTTT. It is translated as CASSGGTSEYTDTQYF. This rearrangement joins TRBV5-1 to TRBJ2-3; 10 bases are shared with TRBD2. The ends lost 4 bases at V and 2 bases at J; junction bases unmatched: 7. Germline assignment: CDR1 SGHRS and CDR2 YFSETQ. The CDR3 runs 16 residues.

The rearrangement joins TRBV7-8 to TRBJ1-6; 7 nucleotides agree with TRBD1. The CDR3 extends over 15 amino acids. The germline gives CDR1 SGHVS, CDR2 FQNEAQ. V lost 0 bases and J lost 11; bases outside the gene matches: 7. CDR3 sequence reads: CASSLAYRGSTPLHF. In DNA, the CDR3 is TGTGCCAGCAGCTTAGCGTACAGGGGCTCGACACCCCTCCACTTT.

The chain is built from TRBV28 and TRBJ2-2; no clear D. Germline CDR1 reads MDHEN; CDR2 reads SYDVKM. CDR3 length: 12 residues. V was clipped by 7 bases and J by 7 bases, with 10 bases between them. CDR3: CASTINDGELFF. In nucleotides, the CDR3 is TGTGCCAGCACTATCAACGACGGGGAGCTGTTTTTT.

The chain couples TRBV7-2 to TRBJ2-7; TRBD1 matches at 9 bases. Germline CDR1 reads SGHTA; CDR2 reads FQGNSA. The CDR3 totals 14 residues. Germline trimming cut 5 bases from V and 2 bases from J; bases unmatched to any gene: 4. CDR3 DNA: TGTGCCAGCAGCGACCGGGACAGGGCCTACGAGCAGTACTTC. It codes for CASSDRDRAYEQYF.

This clone was recorded only once. The V and J genes are TRBV11-3 and TRBJ2-1; tentative D call: TRBD2 (6 bases). CDR1 is SGHNT and CDR2 is YENEEA in the germline V gene. The CDR3 totals 20 residues. V lost 2 bases, J lost 8 bases, and 31 bases lay in between. DNA for the CDR3: TGTGCCAGCAGCTTATCTGGTAGCGGTTTCATAGGCCCTTCTACATATGAGCAGTTCTTC. It translates to CASSLSGSGFIGPSTYEQFF.

This clone was seen more than once but under ten times. The rearrangement uses TRBV28 and TRBJ2-2, with 9 bases that match TRBD2. The J segment lost 2 bases and the V segment lost 4 bases, leaving 5 bases of the junction unmatched. CDR1 MDHEN and CDR2 SYDVKM come from the germline V gene. The CDR3 contains 16 residues. This CDR3 reads CASSSAGGPNTGELFF. The DNA for the CDR3 is TGTGCCAGCAGTTCGGCGGGGGGGCCTAACACCGGGGAGCTGTTTTTT.

The chain uses TRBV11-2 and TRBJ1-6, with unresolved D. Germline V CDR1 and CDR2: SGHAT, FQNNGV. With 5 bases removed from V and 10 bases from J, the gap between germline ends came to 9 bases. The CDR3 runs to 12 residues. The CDR3 DNA follows: TGTGCCAGCAGCACCGGACTCTCACCCCTCCACTTT. This sequence encodes CASSTGLSPLHF. The whole variable domain, remainder taken from reference TRBV11-2 and TRBJ1-6, is EAGVAQSPRYKIIEKRQSVAFWCNPISGHATLYWYQQILGQGPKLLIQFQNNGVVDDSQLPKDRFSAERLKGVDSTLKIQPAKLEDSAVYLCASSTGLSPLHFGNGTRLTVT.

V gene TRBV2 combines with J gene TRBJ2-2; 7 bases match TRBD1. Germline-derived CDR1 and CDR2 are SNHLY and FYNNEI. V shed 7 bases, J shed 0 bases, and the junction held 5 bases outside the gene matches. This CDR3 comprises 15 residues. The CDR3 DNA is TGTGCCAGCAAAATGGACAGGTCGAACACCGGGGAGCTGTTTTTT. Protein: CASKMDRSNTGELFF.

The chain recombines TRBV7-2 with TRBJ1-5, with D possibly matching TRBD1 (6 bases). Germline assignment: CDR1 SGHTA and CDR2 FQGNSA. This CDR3 contains 16 residues. Trimming pared 1 base from V and 0 bases from J, leaving 10 bases between. This chain's CDR3 is CASSLVGTNSNQPQHF. The CDR3 DNA reads as TGTGCCAGCAGCTTAGTGGGGACAAATAGCAATCAGCCCCAGCATTTT.

The chain is built from TRBV12-3 or TRBV12-4 and TRBJ2-7, with D possibly TRBD1 on 5 matching bases. CDR3 size: 13 residues. V lost 6 bases to trimming and J lost 3 bases, with 12 bases between them. In nucleotides, the CDR3 is TGTGCCAGCAGATCGGACACCTACTACGAGCAGTACTTC. Encoded protein: CASRSDTYYEQYF.

The sample holds a few counts of this clone. The chain couples TRBV6-5 to TRBJ2-2; D not certain. Germline V gene lookup returns CDR1 MNHEY and CDR2 SVGAGI. This CDR3 has 15 residues. Deletions cut 2 bases from V and 0 bases from J, with 7 bases between. CDR3 sequence: CASSYVTTNTGELFF. CDR3 bases: TGTGCCAGCAGTTACGTGACAACGAACACCGGGGAGCTGTTTTTT.

The chain employs TRBV6-2 or TRBV6-3 and TRBJ2-5, with TRBD1 matching over 8 bases. With V trimmed by 5 bases and J by 7 bases, 0 bases remained unmatched. CDR1 and CDR2 (germline): MNHEY, SVGEGT. The CDR3 spans 11 residues. CDR3 sequence: CASSDRGTQYF. CDR3 nucleotides: TGTGCCAGCAGTGACAGGGGGACCCAGTACTTC.

This clone was observed a single time. J is TRBJ1-1 and V is TRBV7-2, with D perhaps TRBD1 (6 bases). Trimming took off 2 bases at V and 7 bases at J, with 14 bases between the two ends. CDR1 SGHTA and CDR2 FQGNSA come from the germline V gene. The CDR3 is 14 amino acids. The DNA for the CDR3 is TGTGCCAGCAGCTTATTTGGGACACCCGGTGAAGCTTTCTTT. Protein product: CASSLFGTPGEAFF.

The CDR3 DNA reads TGCAGCGTTGAAGTCAGTTTGAACACTGAAGCTTTCTTT. Its translation is CSVEVSLNTEAFF. The rearrangement uses TRBV29-1 and TRBJ1-1; D remains ambiguous. The germline V gene has CDR1 SQVTM and CDR2 ANQGSEA. CDR3 length: 13 residues. V lost 1 base, J lost 0 bases, and 6 bases lay in between.

The rearrangement joins TRBV6-5 to TRBJ1-2; no clear D gene. The CDR3 contains 12 residues. V was shortened by 4 bases and J by 7 bases, with 10 bases between the two germline ends. From germline, CDR1 is MNHEY and CDR2 SVGAGI. CDR3 region: CASSSIGGGYTF. CDR3 sequence (DNA): TGTGCCAGCAGTTCTATAGGCGGTGGCTACACCTTC.